The 22 T cell receptor beta chains presented below share a single source sample, sequenced in a study of blood T cell repertoires in COVID-19 (TCRdb year 2020). The method behind the library was the immunoSEQ multiplex PCR assay. TCRdb limited this immuneACCESS table to in-frame rearrangements with V and J called. A share of clones is missing; checked studies link under half to unresolved V genes, and the rest is unexplained. This sample lists about 220,000 clones; roughly 85% were detected once. The ten most abundant clones make up over 3% of the sample. The sequenced sample was PBMCs or T cells enriched from blood (not recorded which). Source of these receptors: a woman in her forties with acute COVID-19.

This chain connects TRBV3-1 (or the pseudogene TRBV3-2) to TRBJ1-1; 7 bases fit TRBD1. The trim removed 5 bases at V and 6 bases at J, leaving 9 bases unmatched. The germline V gene has CDR1 LGHDT and CDR2 YNNKEL (reference sequence). The CDR3 consists of 14 residues. CDR3 DNA sequence: TGTGCCAGCAGCTCACAGGGGTCTGTCTCTGAAGCTTTCTTT. It codes for CASSSQGSVSEAFF.

The rearrangement links TRBV9 to TRBJ1-2; TRBD1 agrees at 9 bases. CDR1 is SGDLS and CDR2 is YYNGEE in the germline V gene. V lost 0 bases, J lost 4 bases, and 7 bases stayed unmatched. This CDR3 is built from 16 residues. CDR3 region: CASSVADRGLIYGYTF. Here the CDR3 DNA reads TGTGCCAGCAGCGTAGCGGACAGGGGCTTGATCTATGGCTACACCTTC.

The chain recombines TRBV7-9 with TRBJ2-1; 10 bases are shared with TRBD1. Losses at the gene ends were 3 bases for V and 12 bases for J; bases not matched to a gene: 5. CDR3 length equals 13 residues. Germline loops: CDR1 SEHNR, CDR2 FQNEAQ (reference sequence). The CDR3 region has the DNA TGTGCCAGCAGCTTGATGGACAGGGGGGTGCAGTTCTTC. This gives the protein CASSLMDRGVQFF.

This clone was found a few times. V gene TRBV27 combines with J gene TRBJ1-6; TRBD1 matches at 10 bases. The germline V gene has CDR1 MNHEY and CDR2 SMNVEV (reference sequence). The CDR3 sequence is 15 residues long. The V segment lost 5 bases and the J segment 6 bases; nucleotides outside the gene matches: 4. The CDR3 DNA sequence: TGTGCCAGCAGTCACGGGGACAGGGGTAATTCACCCCTCCACTTT. Protein: CASSHGDRGNSPLHF.

This clone was counted once. V gene TRBV29-1 combines with J gene TRBJ1-2; 8 bases map to TRBD1. V shed 4 bases, J shed 4 bases, and the junction held 5 bases outside the gene matches. The CDR3 totals 13 residues. Germline V CDR1 and CDR2: SQVTM, ANQGSEA. This CDR3 is CSVATGVGYGYTF. The CDR3 DNA sequence: TGCAGCGTTGCGACAGGGGTGGGCTATGGCTACACCTTC.

V is TRBV7-8 and J is TRBJ1-6, with a tentative D call TRBD1 (5 bases). The CDR3 has 17 residues. CDR1 and CDR2 from the germline V gene are SGHVS and FQNEAQ. Trimming stripped 6 bases from V and 0 bases from J, with 15 bases between. CDR3 DNA sequence: TGTGCCAGCAGGGACACCTTAATATACTCCTATAATTCACCCCTCCACTTT. It is translated as CASRDTLIYSYNSPLHF.

V and J are TRBV7-2 and TRBJ1-2; perhaps TRBD1 as D (5 bases). Germline assignment: CDR1 SGHTA and CDR2 FQGNSA. Trimming shortened V by 3 bases and J by 5 bases, and 13 bases separated the two germline ends. CDR3 length: 14 residues. CDR3 nucleotides: TGTGCCAGCAGCTTCCCAGGGAGGGCGTATGGCTACACCTTC. This encodes CASSFPGRAYGYTF. Complete variable domain (other parts from reference TRBV7-2 and TRBJ1-2): GAGVSQSPSNKVTEKGKDVELRCDPISGHTALYWYRQSLGQGLEFLIYFQGNSAPDKSGLPSDRFSAERTGGSVSTLTIQRTQQEDSAVYLCASSFPGRAYGYTFGSGTRLTVV.

The chain carries TRBV9 and TRBJ2-2; maybe TRBD2 (6 bases). The CDR3 totals 15 residues. CDR1 is SGDLS and CDR2 is YYNGEE in the germline V gene. V was shortened by 0 bases and J by 7 bases, with 13 bases between the two germline ends. DNA for the CDR3: TGTGCCAGCAGCGTAGCAGTTAGCGGCGGCGGGGAGCTGTTTTTT. This sequence encodes CASSVAVSGGGELFF.

The chain is built from TRBV27 and TRBJ1-6; TRBD1 matches at 7 bases. CDR3 length: 17 amino acids. V trimming: 8 bases; J trimming: 9 bases; junction bases outside the gene matches: 19. Germline CDR1 is MNHEY and CDR2 is SMNVEV (reference sequence). The CDR3 spells CASGPATGFIQISPLHF. The CDR3 DNA reads as TGTGCCAGCGGGCCTGCGACAGGGTTTATCCAGATTTCACCCCTCCACTTT.

In nucleotides, the CDR3 is TGTGCCAGCAGTTCCATCACACAGGGCTATGGCTACACCTTC. Protein: CASSSITQGYGYTF. The chain employs TRBV28 and TRBJ1-2; TRBD1 might be the D (6 bases). V was trimmed by 4 bases and J by 4 bases, leaving 13 bases between them. Germline values: CDR1 MDHEN, CDR2 SYDVKM. The CDR3 length is 14 residues.

This chain uses TRBV19 with TRBJ1-1; D perhaps matches TRBD1 (6 bases). Trimming shortened V by 5 bases and J by 6 bases, and 16 bases separated the two germline ends. This CDR3 region has 14 residues. Germline CDR1 reads LNHDA; CDR2 reads SQIVND (reference sequence). The CDR3 sequence is CASSPAGAAAEAFF. CDR3 in DNA: TGTGCCAGTAGTCCGGCAGGGGCGGCCGCTGAAGCTTTCTTT. Combining the CDR3 with reference TRBV19 and TRBJ1-1 gives the whole variable domain DGGITQSPKYLFRKEGQNVTLSCEQNLNHDAMYWYRQDPGQGLRLIYYSQIVNDFQKGDIAEGYSVSREKKESFPLTVTSAQKNPTAFYLCASSPAGAAAEAFFGQGTRLTVV.

The gene calls are TRBV13 and TRBJ1-4, with D hard to call. With 5 bases removed from V and 1 base from J, the gap between germline ends came to 2 bases. The CDR3 totals 12 residues. From germline, CDR1 is PRHDT and CDR2 FYEKMQ (reference sequence). CDR3 bases: TGTGCCAGCAGCCTAACTAATGAAAAACTGTTTTTT. Its protein product is CASSLTNEKLFF.

V gene TRBV2 combines with J gene TRBJ2-7; 9 bases map to TRBD1. With 0 bases clipped from V and 12 bases from J, the junction kept 12 bases outside the gene matches. This CDR3 region has 15 residues. CDR1 and CDR2 (germline): SNHLY, FYNNEI. This CDR3 is CASSEAGTGTPQVYF. The CDR3 DNA sequence: TGTGCCAGCAGTGAAGCAGGGACAGGGACCCCTCAGGTGTACTTC.

The chain links TRBV15 to TRBJ1-1; 8 bases map to TRBD1. The CDR3 extends over 16 amino acids. The germline CDR1 and CDR2 sequences are LNHNV and YYDKDF (reference sequence). Trimming took 3 bases from V and 1 from J; bases not matched to a gene: 7. The CDR3 DNA follows: TGTGCCACCAGCAGTAGTAACAGGGGGACGAACACTGAAGCTTTCTTT. Its translation is CATSSSNRGTNTEAFF.

This clone showed up just a few times. V usage is TRBV6-2 or TRBV6-3 and J usage is TRBJ2-3; no reliable D call. V lost 2 bases, J lost 0 bases, and 12 bases lay in between. The CDR3 is 16 residues long. Per the germline V gene, CDR1 is MNHEY and CDR2 is SVGEGT. The DNA for the CDR3 is TGTGCCAGCAGTTACAGTCTCGCTACTAGCACAGATACGCAGTATTTT. Translation gives CASSYSLATSTDTQYF.

This chain uses TRBV12-5 with TRBJ2-7; 8 nucleotides agree with TRBD1. CDR1 and CDR2 from the germline V gene are LGHNT and FRNRAP. The CDR3 is 15 residues long. Trimming removed 2 bases from V and 0 bases from J; junction bases left unmatched: 3. In nucleotides, the CDR3 is TGTGCTAGTGGTTTGACAGGGGGAAGCTCCTACGAGCAGTACGTC. Residues: CASGLTGGSSYEQYV.

This chain links TRBV12-3 or TRBV12-4 with TRBJ1-2, with 8 bases fitting TRBD1. The V segment lost 6 bases and the J segment 5 bases; nucleotides outside the gene matches: 5. The CDR3 has 13 residues. The CDR3 bases are TGTGCCAGCAGCTCACAGGGGGGGTATGGCTACACCTTC. This encodes CASSSQGGYGYTF.

J is TRBJ2-1 and V is TRBV9; 11 bases map to TRBD2. V lost 3 bases, J lost 9 bases, and 11 bases stayed unmatched. CDR3 length: 16 amino acids. Germline CDR1 is SGDLS and CDR2 is YYNGEE. The CDR3 DNA reads as TGTGCCAGCAGCGCCTCCGATCTAGCGGGGGGAGTTGAGCAGTTCTTC. It yields the protein CASSASDLAGGVEQFF.

This chain links TRBV24-1 with TRBJ1-5, with D possibly matching TRBD1 (6 bases). V was shortened by 3 bases and J by 4 bases, with 12 bases between the two germline ends. Germline CDR1 reads KGHDR; CDR2 reads SFDVKD. The CDR3 loop spans 15 amino acids. In DNA, the CDR3 is TGTGCCACCAGTGATCCGCAGGGGCCAAATCAGCCCCAGCATTTT. It codes for CATSDPQGPNQPQHF.

The rearrangement joins TRBV29-1 to TRBJ1-3, with no clear D. The CDR3 extends over 13 amino acids. The germline V gene has CDR1 SQVTM and CDR2 ANQGSEA. V shed 0 bases and J shed 7 bases, with 10 bases lying between them. The CDR3 spells CSVEDGGINTIYF. The CDR3 DNA sequence: TGCAGCGTTGAAGATGGAGGGATCAACACCATATATTTT.

The chain carries TRBV5-1 and TRBJ1-1; TRBD1 matches 7 bases. Germline V gene sequence: CDR1 SGHRS, CDR2 YFSETQ. CDR3 length: 16 residues. V was pared by 3 bases and J by 1 base, with 9 bases of the junction left unmatched. CDR3 in DNA: TGCGCCAGCAGCTCAGGGACAGCTTTGCCGAACACTGAAGCTTTCTTT. It specifies CASSSGTALPNTEAFF. Drawing the rest from reference TRBV5-1 and TRBJ1-1, the complete variable domain is KAGVTQTPRYLIKTRGQQVTLSCSPISGHRSVSWYQQTPGQGLQFLFEYFSETQRNKGNFPGRFSGRQFSNSRSEMNVSTLELGDSALYLCASSSGTALPNTEAFFGQGTRLTVV.

The DNA of the CDR3 is TGCGCCAGCAGCTCAAGTGGGGGGATGAACACTGAAGCTTTCTTT. Protein product: CASSSSGGMNTEAFF. The chain employs TRBV5-1 and TRBJ1-1; a possible D gene is TRBD1 (5 bases). Trimming pared 3 bases from V and 0 bases from J, leaving 12 bases between. The CDR3 has 15 amino acids. CDR1 SGHRS and CDR2 YFSETQ come from the germline V gene. The variable domain in full, completed from reference TRBV5-1 and TRBJ1-1, reads KAGVTQTPRYLIKTRGQQVTLSCSPISGHRSVSWYQQTPGQGLQFLFEYFSETQRNKGNFPGRFSGRQFSNSRSEMNVSTLELGDSALYLCASSSSGGMNTEAFFGQGTRLTVV.